The source of this T cell receptor (beta chain) is a study of blood T cell repertoires in COVID-19. Study as a whole: The United States, Italy and Spain provided the acute and convalescent COVID-19 samples.

TCRdb's table, derived via immunoSEQ multiplex PCR, lists solely in-frame clones and lacks some. The data contain approximately 140,000 clones, around 82% of them singletons. Per the germline V gene, CDR1 is SGDLS and CDR2 is YYNGEE. This CDR3 spans 17 amino acids. Losses at the gene ends were 3 bases for V and 4 bases for J; bases not matched to a gene: 9. The cohort comprised adults aged 18 to 89 years residing in around 25 US areas. The TCR originated in a man in his forties or fifties in a cohort exposed to, infected with or recovered from COVID-19 (not recorded which). The material sequenced was PBMCs or T cells enriched from blood (not recorded which). This chain links TRBV9 with TRBJ2-2, with 10 bases that match TRBD2. The CDR3 DNA reads TGTGCCAGCAGCGGGATTCTAGCGGGAGCTTTCACCGGGGAGCTGTTTTTT. It is translated as CASSGILAGAFTGELFF. The full variable domain, completed using reference TRBV9 and TRBJ2-2, is DSGVTQTPKHLITATGQRVTLRCSPRSGDLSVYWYQQSLDQGLQFLIQYYNGEERAKGNILERFSAQQFPDLHSELNLSSLELGDSALYFCASSGILAGAFTGELFFGEGSRLTVL.